The rows below give T cell receptor beta chains drawn from one sample of a study of cytomegalovirus exposure and HLA in healthy donors. Sequencing used immunoSEQ multiplex PCR; TCRdb keeps in-frame clones, though not all of them. The data contain 200,000 or so clones, 82% of them singletons. The sample consisted of PBMCs. The origin of the receptors is a woman in her thirties or forties in good health and CMV-seronegative. Each CDR3 is given with its conserved first and last residue. Fields, in order: clone size, V gene, D gene, J gene, CDR3 protein, CDR3 DNA. A D gene is named only where the DNA matches it firmly. Rows may omit the clone size; those that give it use once, few, many or a size class.

>-|TRBV7-2|-|TRBJ1-3
CASSLYSGQGRNTIYF
-
>once|TRBV19|-|TRBJ2-7
CASSPVEASSSYEQYF
TGTGCCAGTAGTCCTGTGGAAGCGTCAAGCTCCTACGAGCAGTACTTC
>-|TRBV5-1|TRBD1|TRBJ2-3
CASSLDGQGVNTQYF
TGCGCCAGCAGCTTGGATGGCCAGGGGGTAAATACGCAGTATTTT
>-|TRBV6-1|TRBD1|TRBJ2-7
CASSESGTGFYEQYF
TGTGCCAGCAGTGAATCCGGGACAGGGTTCTACGAGCAGTACTTC
>-|TRBV19|-|TRBJ1-1
CASSIWRELNTEAFF
TGTGCCAGTAGTATCTGGAGGGAGTTGAACACTGAAGCTTTCTTT
>-|TRBV5-5|-|TRBJ2-7
CASSLVIYGLSYEQYF
TGTGCCAGCAGCTTGGTTATCTACGGACTCTCCTACGAGCAGTACTTC
>-|TRBV2|TRBD2|TRBJ2-1
CASSRLTSTSGNEQFF
TGTGCCAGCAGTCGCCTGACTAGCACCTCGGGGAATGAGCAGTTCTTC
>-|TRBV19|TRBD1|TRBJ2-5
CASSMGQFTQETQYF
TGTGCCAGTAGTATGGGACAGTTTACCCAAGAGACCCAGTACTTC
>-|TRBV28|-|TRBJ1-5
CASSLGAPPQHF
TGTGCCAGCAGTTTGGGGGCACCGCCCCAGCATTTT
>-|TRBV7-9|TRBD1|TRBJ1-1
CASSLDPGQGITEAFF
TGTGCCAGCAGCTTAGATCCGGGACAGGGTATCACTGAAGCTTTCTTT
>-|TRBV5-1|TRBD2|TRBJ2-5
CASTLTSGAQETQYF
TGCGCCAGCACCCTGACTAGCGGAGCACAAGAGACCCAGTACTTC
>-|TRBV9|-|TRBJ1-2
CASSVGEGRIYGYTF
TGTGCCAGCAGCGTAGGGGAGGGGCGGATCTATGGCTACACCTTC
>-|TRBV27|-|TRBJ2-7
CASSLHRDYEQYF
TGTGCCAGCAGTTTACACCGGGACTACGAGCAGTACTTC